The present TCR beta chain was sequenced within a study of shared clonotypes between healthy human individuals. The overall study: CD8 memory received one plate per donor, CD8 naive two, CD4 memory three and CD4 naive three. Study results and limitations: It was observed that roughly 4.8% of naive CD4 clonotypes were shared across a few donors. On the whole, naive subsets had larger estimated richness than memory subsets had.

The repertoire was sequenced with immunoSEQ multiplex PCR; TCRdb's copy has only in-frame clones and lacks some. This table has about 2.1 million clones, 85% to 95% appearing once. CD45RO-negative, CCR7-positively selected cells formed the naive CD8 fraction, excluding terminally differentiated effector memory CD45RA+ cells. For this clone: Its cognate antigen is unknown.

Germline V CDR1 and CDR2: LGHNA, YSLEER. The CDR3 spans 18 residues. V shed 0 bases, J shed 2 bases, and the junction held 5 bases outside the gene matches. The gene calls are TRBV4-3 and TRBJ2-6; TRBD2 matches at 9 bases. Sequences were obtained from naive CD8+ T cells from PBMCs. The sequence derives from a man between 18 and 29 years old in good health. Some clones in this sample may be carry-over from other donors' samples. The chain's CDR3 is CASSQEPGGRAGANVLTF. CDR3 sequence (DNA): TGCGCCAGCAGCCAAGAGCCTGGCGGGAGGGCTGGGGCCAACGTCCTGACTTTC.